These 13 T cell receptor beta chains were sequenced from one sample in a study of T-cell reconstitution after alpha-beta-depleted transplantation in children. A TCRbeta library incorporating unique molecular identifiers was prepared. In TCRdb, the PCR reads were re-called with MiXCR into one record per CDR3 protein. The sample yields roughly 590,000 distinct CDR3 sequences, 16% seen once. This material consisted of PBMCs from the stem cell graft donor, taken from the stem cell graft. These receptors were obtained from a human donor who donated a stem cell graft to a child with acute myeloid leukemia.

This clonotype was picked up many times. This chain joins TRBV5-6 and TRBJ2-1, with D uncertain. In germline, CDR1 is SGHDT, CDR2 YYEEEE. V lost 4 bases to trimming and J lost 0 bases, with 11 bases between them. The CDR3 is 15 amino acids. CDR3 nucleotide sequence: TGTGCCAGCAGCGTCAGGTTAAGCTCCTACAATGAGCAGTTCTTC. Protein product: CASSVRLSSYNEQFF.

This chain's CDR3 is CASSPGRGLHGYTF. The CDR3 region has the DNA TGTGCCAGCAGCCCGGGCAGGGGGCTTCATGGCTACACCTTC. The V and J genes are TRBV12-3 or TRBV12-4 and TRBJ1-2, with TRBD1 identical over 8 bases. The CDR3 is 14 residues long. The J segment lost 6 bases and the V segment lost 6 bases, leaving 9 bases of the junction unmatched.

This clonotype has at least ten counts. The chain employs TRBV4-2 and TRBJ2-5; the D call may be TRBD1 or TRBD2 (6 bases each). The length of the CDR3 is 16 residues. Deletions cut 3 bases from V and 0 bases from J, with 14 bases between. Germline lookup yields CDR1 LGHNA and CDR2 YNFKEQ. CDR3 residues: CASSQSGGGHQETQYF. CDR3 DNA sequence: TGTGCCAGCAGCCAGTCCGGAGGGGGGCACCAAGAGACCCAGTACTTC.

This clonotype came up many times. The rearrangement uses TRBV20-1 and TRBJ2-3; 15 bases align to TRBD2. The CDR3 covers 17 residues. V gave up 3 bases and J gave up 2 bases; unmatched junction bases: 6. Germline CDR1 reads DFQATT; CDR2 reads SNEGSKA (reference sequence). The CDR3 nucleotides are TGCAGTGCTAGTCCCGGACTAGCGGGGGGGACCACAGATACGCAGTATTTT. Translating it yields CSASPGLAGGTTDTQYF.

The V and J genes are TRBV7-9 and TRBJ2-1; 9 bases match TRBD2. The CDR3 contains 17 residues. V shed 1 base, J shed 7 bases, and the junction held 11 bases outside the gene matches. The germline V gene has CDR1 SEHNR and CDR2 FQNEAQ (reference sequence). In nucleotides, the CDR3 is TGTGCCAGCAGCTTAGTGCTCGGCGGGGGGGCCGGGAATGAGCAGTTCTTC. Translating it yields CASSLVLGGGAGNEQFF.

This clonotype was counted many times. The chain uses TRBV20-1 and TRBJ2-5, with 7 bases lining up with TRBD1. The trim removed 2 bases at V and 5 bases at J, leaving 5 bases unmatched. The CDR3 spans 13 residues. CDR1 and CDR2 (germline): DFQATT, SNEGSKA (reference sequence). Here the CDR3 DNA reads TGCAGTGCTAGAAACAGGGGCGGGGAGACCCAGTACTTC. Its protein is CSARNRGGETQYF.

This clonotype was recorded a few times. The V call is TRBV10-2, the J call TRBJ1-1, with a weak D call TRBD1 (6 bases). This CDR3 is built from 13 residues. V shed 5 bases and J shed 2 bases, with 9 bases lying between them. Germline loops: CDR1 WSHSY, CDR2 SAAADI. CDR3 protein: CASSQGKNTEAFF. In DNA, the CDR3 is TGCGCCAGCAGTCAGGGGAAAAACACTGAAGCTTTCTTT.

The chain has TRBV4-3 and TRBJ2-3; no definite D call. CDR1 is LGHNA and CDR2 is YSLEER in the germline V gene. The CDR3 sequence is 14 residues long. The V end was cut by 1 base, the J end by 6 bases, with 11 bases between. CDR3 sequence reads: CASSQVLFPDTQYF. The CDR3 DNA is TGCGCCAGCAGCCAAGTTTTGTTTCCGGATACGCAGTATTTT.

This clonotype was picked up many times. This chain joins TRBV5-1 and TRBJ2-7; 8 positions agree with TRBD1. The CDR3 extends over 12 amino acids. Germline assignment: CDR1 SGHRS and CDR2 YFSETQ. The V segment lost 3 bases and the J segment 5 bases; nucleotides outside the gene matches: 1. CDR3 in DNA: TGCGCCAGCAGCTCAGGGGGCGACGAGCAGTACGTC. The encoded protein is CASSSGGDEQYV.

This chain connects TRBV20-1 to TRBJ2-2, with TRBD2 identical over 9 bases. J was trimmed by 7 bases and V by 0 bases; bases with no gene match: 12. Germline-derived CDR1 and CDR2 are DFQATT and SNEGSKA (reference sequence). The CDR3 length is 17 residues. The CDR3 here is CSAREAATSGGLGELFF. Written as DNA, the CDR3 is TGCAGTGCTAGAGAAGCCGCGACTAGCGGCGGCCTCGGGGAGCTGTTTTTT.

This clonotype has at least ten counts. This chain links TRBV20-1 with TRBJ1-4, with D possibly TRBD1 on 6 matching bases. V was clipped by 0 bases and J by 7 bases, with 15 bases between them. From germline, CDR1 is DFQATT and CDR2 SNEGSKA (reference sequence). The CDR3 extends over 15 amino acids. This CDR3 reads CSARDPAGAGEKLFF. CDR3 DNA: TGCAGTGCTAGAGATCCTGCAGGGGCGGGTGAAAAACTGTTTTTT.

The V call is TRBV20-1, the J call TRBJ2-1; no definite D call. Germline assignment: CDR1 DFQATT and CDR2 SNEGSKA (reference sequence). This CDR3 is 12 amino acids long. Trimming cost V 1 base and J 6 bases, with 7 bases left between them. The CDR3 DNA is TGCAGTGCTAGAGTTGGCCTCAATGAGCAGTTCTTC. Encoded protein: CSARVGLNEQFF.

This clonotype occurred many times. The CDR3: CSARLDRGSTDTQYF. In DNA form, the CDR3 reads TGCAGTGCTAGGTTGGACAGAGGCAGCACAGATACGCAGTATTTT. The chain joins TRBV20-1 to TRBJ2-3; a possible D gene is TRBD1 (6 bases). The CDR3 is 15 amino acids. Germline V gene sequence: CDR1 DFQATT, CDR2 SNEGSKA (reference sequence). The V and J ends lost 3 bases and 0 bases respectively, with 13 bases between them.